This T cell receptor beta chain was profiled in a study of blood T cells in healthy people across ages. General study results and limits: The study regarded diversity estimates from one million T cells as underestimates. Among T cells, TCR beta diversity per million cells dropped roughly linearly as age rose.

About this clonotype itself: The target antigen is unknown.

Peripheral blood, about 10 milliliters per donor, was collected. CDR1 SQVTM and CDR2 ANQGSEA come from the germline V gene. This CDR3 is 13 amino acids long. The germline V and J ends were trimmed by 5 bases and 2 bases, with 13 bases remaining between them. The authors ran a second PCR of about 6 to 11 cycles using a sample-barcoded 5' primer and a J-beta primer mix. Using its own MiXCR run on the 5' RACE reads, TCRdb lists one record per CDR3 protein. This table has about 970,000 distinct CDR3 sequences, around 54% appearing once. The origin of this receptor is a woman aged 60-70 years in good health. The sample comprised blood. This chain connects TRBV29-1 to TRBJ2-7; D possibly corresponds to TRBD1 (6 bases). This CDR3 reads CSVKLQGTYEQYF. The CDR3, as DNA: TGCAGCGTTAAACTACAGGGAACCTACGAGCAGTACTTC.